This T cell receptor (beta chain) was profiled in a study of T cell responses to AZD1222 COVID-19 vaccine (dated by TCRdb to about 2021). For context, the study as a whole: TCR sequencing was performed for some 250 trial participants, of whom roughly 200 were given two doses of AZD1222 and some 25 were given two doses of MenACWY control vaccine. Trial participants were enrolled by age into 18-55, 56-69 and 70-plus year subgroups, with roughly 160, 29 and 62 TCR-sequenced participants respectively.

The CDR3 regions of human TCRbeta chains were subjected to immunosequencing. The study's own analysis went as follows. TCRs in the repertoires were matched against a reference library of SARS-CoV-2-specific TCRs that had been generated with the MIRA antigen-specificity platform. Breadth was defined as the fraction of unique TCRs that were SARS-CoV-2-associated. Depth was defined as the fraction of total T cells that were SARS-CoV-2-associated. Using the MIRA data, each spike-specific TCR was mapped to the spike region that the TCR reacts to and placed in a CD4 or CD8 class. Log10-transformed breadth and depth values were compared by one-way ANOVA with Sidak's multiple comparisons tests. The table comes from immuneACCESS by way of TCRdb, which keeps in-frame sequences with V and J called. Part of the clones is missing from these tables; in studies checked, under half for an unresolved V gene and the rest for unknown reasons. Clonal size and the V and J genes are those of that table, whereas D and trimming came from the DNA. The sample table records fewer than 200,000 clones; around 94% of these occur just once. The ten most abundant clones make up under 2% of the sample.

General conclusions and limits of the study: The 56-69-year group was small, and its depth increase did not reach significance, likely because of low power. Reportedly, almost half of the unique spike-specific TCRs recognized epitopes lying outside the regions that are mutated in the B.1.351 and B.1.1.7 variants. Participants were mostly white British, with more females than males. The authors suggested clonal diversity may have been underestimated. After two AZD1222 doses, both the breadth and the depth of spike-specific TCRs were significantly higher than at day 0 and than in MenACWY recipients. Vaccine-associated CD4 TCRs spanned the whole spike protein, with dominant responses in regions 160-218 and 743-854. Conclusions about previously exposed vaccinees were limited because only six AZD1222 recipients were SARS-CoV-2 seropositive at baseline. No day 14 peak-response samples were available, so repertoires were characterized only after the peak T cell response.

From its cysteine to its phenylalanine, the CDR3 spans 13 amino acids. The sequence is cut down to CDR3 DNA, 39 bases in frame from base 1. From a lookup of the germline V gene, CDR1 and CDR2 are SGHNT and YENEEA. The V end loses 6 bases and the J end loses 6 bases, and a stretch of 13 bases separates them. Remarks on this clone: The antigen it recognizes is unknown. Nothing much larger sits one base from this clone, and base qualities are not available.

The time point label of this sample denotes: about 28 days (+/-7) after the second vaccine dose. AZD1222 recipients whose second dose came at about 4 weeks and those whose second dose came at about 12 weeks were combined into one group, since spike-specific TCR depth and breadth did not differ between the two schedules. Samples from vaccinated people were obtained from the UK trials COV001 and COV002, which included a single-blind randomized controlled phase 2/3 trial of AZD1222 (ChAdOx1 nCoV-19) in healthy adults. For TCRbeta chain sequencing, PBMC samples were collected from trial participants at day 0 and at day 28 after the second dose.

The clonotype comes from an adult who received the AZD1222 COVID-19 vaccine. The specimen was peripheral blood, collected 28 days after the second AZD1222 dose. The receptor chain draws on TRBV11-3 and TRBJ2-3; the D region possibly corresponds to TRBD1 (6 bases align). The CDR3: CASSFTRGDTQYF. The DNA sequence is as follows: TGTGCCAGCAGTTTCACCAGGGGCGATACGCAGTATTTT.